The clone carrying this T cell receptor beta chain has a handful of counts. Antigen: not known. This entry is derived from a study of early T cells in non-severe SARS-CoV-2 infection. Study-level background: Chains were not paired, and sequencing was done on bulk RNA from unsorted whole blood. Study-wide points: Matches to VDJdb favored anti-spike CD8 responses and missed private and CD4 specificities.

Each cDNA molecule carried a unique molecular identifier. From the 5' RACE reads, TCRdb called clonotypes with MiXCR, one entry per CDR3 protein. The data contain 70,000 or so distinct CDR3 sequences, 9% to 15% of them singletons. Specimen: whole blood. The sequence was collected from an adult who was a healthcare worker with PCR-confirmed SARS-CoV-2 infection or an uninfected control (not recorded which).

The CDR3 nucleotides read TGTGCCAGCAGCGTAGCGGGGACAGTTTCTAACTATGGCTACACCTTC. This codes for CASSVAGTVSNYGYTF. V usage is TRBV9 and J usage is TRBJ1-2; 7 nucleotides align to TRBD1. This CDR3 has 16 amino acids. J lost 0 bases, V lost 0 bases, and 5 bases had no gene match. Germline V lookup: CDR1 SGDLS, CDR2 YYNGEE.